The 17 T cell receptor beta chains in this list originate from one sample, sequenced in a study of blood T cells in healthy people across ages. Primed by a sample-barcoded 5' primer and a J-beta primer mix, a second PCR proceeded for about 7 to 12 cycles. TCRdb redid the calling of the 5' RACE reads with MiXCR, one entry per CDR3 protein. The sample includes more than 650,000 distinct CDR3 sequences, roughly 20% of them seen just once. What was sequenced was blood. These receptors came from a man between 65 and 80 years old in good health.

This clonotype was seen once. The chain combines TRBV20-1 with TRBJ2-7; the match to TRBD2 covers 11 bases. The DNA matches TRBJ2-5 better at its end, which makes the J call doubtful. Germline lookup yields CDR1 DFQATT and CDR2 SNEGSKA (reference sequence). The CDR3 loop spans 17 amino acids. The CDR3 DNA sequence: TGCAGTGCTAGAGACCCAAAGACTAGCGGGGTCCAAGAGACCCAGTACTTC. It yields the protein CSARDPKTSGVQETQYF.

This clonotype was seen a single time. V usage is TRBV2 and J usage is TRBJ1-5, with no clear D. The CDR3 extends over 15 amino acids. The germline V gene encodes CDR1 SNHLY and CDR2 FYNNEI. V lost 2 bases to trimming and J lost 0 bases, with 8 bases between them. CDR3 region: CASSEHSLSNQPQHF. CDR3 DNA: TGTGCCAGCAGTGAACACAGCCTTAGCAATCAGCCCCAGCATTTT.

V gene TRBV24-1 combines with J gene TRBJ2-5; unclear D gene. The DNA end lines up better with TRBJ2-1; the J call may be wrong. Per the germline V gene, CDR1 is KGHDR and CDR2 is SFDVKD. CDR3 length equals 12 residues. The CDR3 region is CATSARNGEQFF. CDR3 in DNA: TGTGCCACCAGTGCCCGAAACGGCGAGCAGTTCTTC.

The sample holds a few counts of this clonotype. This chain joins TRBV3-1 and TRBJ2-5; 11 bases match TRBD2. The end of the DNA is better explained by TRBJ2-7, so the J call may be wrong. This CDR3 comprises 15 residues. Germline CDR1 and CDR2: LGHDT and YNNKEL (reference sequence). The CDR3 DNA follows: TGTGCCAGCAGCCAAGAGCTAGCGGGGGGCCACGAGCAGTACTTC. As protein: CASSQELAGGHEQYF.

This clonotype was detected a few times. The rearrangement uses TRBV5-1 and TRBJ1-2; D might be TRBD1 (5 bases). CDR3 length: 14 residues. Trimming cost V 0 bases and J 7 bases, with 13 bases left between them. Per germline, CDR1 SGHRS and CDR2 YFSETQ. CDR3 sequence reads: CASSLGWGHTGYTF. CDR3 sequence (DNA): TGCGCCAGCAGCTTGGGATGGGGCCACACTGGCTACACCTTC. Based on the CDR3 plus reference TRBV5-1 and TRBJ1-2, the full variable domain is KAGVTQTPRYLIKTRGQQVTLSCSPISGHRSVSWYQQTPGQGLQFLFEYFSETQRNKGNFPGRFSGRQFSNSRSEMNVSTLELGDSALYLCASSLGWGHTGYTFGSGTRLTVV.

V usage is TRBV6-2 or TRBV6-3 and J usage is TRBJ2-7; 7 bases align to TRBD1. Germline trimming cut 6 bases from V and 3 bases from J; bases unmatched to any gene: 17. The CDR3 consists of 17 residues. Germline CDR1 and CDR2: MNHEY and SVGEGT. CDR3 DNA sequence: TGTGCCAGCAGCCCAGTACGTACTACGGGACAGATCTACGAGCAGTACTTC. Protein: CASSPVRTTGQIYEQYF.

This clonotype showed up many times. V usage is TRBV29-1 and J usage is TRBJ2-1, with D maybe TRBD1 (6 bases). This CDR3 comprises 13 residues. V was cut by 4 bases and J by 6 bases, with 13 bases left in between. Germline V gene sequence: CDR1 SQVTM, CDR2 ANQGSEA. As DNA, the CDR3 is TGCAGCGTTGTTTTGCAGGGGCCCAATGAGCAGTTCTTC. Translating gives CSVVLQGPNEQFF.

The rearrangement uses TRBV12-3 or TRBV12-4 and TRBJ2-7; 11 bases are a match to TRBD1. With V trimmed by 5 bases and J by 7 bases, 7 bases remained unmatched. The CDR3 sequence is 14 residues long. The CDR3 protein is CASSPGTGGIEQYF. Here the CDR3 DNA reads TGTGCCAGCAGTCCCGGGACAGGGGGTATTGAGCAGTACTTC.

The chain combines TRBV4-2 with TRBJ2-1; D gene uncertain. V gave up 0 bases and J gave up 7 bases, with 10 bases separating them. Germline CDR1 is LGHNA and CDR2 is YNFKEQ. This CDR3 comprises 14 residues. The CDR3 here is CASSQEALSNEQFF. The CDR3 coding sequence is TGTGCCAGCAGCCAAGAGGCCTTGAGTAATGAGCAGTTCTTC.

CDR3: CASSAGTGIQPQHF. CDR3 nucleotides: TGCGCCAGCAGCGCCGGGACAGGAATTCAGCCCCAGCATTTT. The V gene is TRBV5-1, the J gene TRBJ1-5; 8 nucleotides agree with TRBD1. V lost 4 bases and J lost 6; bases outside the gene matches: 6. CDR1 is SGHRS and CDR2 is YFSETQ in the germline V gene. The CDR3 contains 14 residues.

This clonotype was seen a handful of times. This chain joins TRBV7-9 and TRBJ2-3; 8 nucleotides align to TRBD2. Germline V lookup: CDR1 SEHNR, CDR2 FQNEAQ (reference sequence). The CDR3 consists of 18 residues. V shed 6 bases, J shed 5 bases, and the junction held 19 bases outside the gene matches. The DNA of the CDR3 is TGTGCCAGCAGTTTTAGCGGGGCCGCACTCTCACGAGGAGATACGCAGTATTTT. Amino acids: CASSFSGAALSRGDTQYF.

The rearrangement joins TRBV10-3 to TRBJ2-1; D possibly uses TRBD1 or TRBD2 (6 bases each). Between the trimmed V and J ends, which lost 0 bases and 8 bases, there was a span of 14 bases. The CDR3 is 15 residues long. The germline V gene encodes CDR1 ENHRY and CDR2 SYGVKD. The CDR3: CAISESGRGRDEQFF. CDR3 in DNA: TGTGCCATCAGTGAGTCAGGTCGGGGGCGGGATGAGCAGTTCTTC.

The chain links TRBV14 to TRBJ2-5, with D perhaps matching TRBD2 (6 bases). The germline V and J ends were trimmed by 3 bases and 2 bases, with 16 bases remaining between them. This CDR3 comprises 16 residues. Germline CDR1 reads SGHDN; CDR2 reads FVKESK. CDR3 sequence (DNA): TGTGCCAGCAGCCATTGGGGGACTCCGAAACAAGAGACCCAGTACTTC. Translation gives CASSHWGTPKQETQYF.

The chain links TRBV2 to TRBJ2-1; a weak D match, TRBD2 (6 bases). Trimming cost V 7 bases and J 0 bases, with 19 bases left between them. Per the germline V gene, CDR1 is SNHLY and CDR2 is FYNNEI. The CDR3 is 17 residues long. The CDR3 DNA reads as TGTGCCAGCACCGGGACCTCGGGACTCCTCTCCTACAATGAGCAGTTCTTC. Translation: CASTGTSGLLSYNEQFF.

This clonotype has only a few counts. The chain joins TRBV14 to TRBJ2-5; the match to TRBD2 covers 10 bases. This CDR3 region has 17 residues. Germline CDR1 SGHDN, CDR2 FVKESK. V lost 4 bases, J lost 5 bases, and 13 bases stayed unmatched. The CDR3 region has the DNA TGTGCCAGCAGCCCATCCGGACTAGCGGTTGGACCGGAGACCCAGTACTTC. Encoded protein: CASSPSGLAVGPETQYF.

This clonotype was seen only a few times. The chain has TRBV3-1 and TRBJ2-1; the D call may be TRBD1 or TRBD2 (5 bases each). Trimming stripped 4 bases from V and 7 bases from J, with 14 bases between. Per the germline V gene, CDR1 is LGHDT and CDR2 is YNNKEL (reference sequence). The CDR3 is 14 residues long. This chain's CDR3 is CASSPRGRRNEQFF. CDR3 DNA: TGTGCCAGCAGCCCACGGGGACGGAGGAATGAGCAGTTCTTC.

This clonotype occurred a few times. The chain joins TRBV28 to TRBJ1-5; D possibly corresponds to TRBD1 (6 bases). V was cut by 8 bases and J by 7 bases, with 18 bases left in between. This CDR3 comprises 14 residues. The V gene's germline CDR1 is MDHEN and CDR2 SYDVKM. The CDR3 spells CASSHGGAGQPQHF. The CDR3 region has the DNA TGTGCCAGCTCCCACGGGGGGGCTGGGCAGCCCCAGCATTTT.